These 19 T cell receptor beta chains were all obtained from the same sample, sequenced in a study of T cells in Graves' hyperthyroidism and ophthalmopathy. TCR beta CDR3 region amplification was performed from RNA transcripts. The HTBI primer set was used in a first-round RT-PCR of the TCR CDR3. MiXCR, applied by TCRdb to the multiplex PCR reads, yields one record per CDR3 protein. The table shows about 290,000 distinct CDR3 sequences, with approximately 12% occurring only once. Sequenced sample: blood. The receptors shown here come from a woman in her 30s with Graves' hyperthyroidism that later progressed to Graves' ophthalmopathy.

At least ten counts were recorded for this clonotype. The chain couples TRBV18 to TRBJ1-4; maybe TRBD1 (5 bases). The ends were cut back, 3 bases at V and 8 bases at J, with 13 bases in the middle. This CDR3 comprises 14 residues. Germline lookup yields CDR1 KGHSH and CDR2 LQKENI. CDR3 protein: CASSPRQEGEKLFF. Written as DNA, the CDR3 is TGTGCCAGCTCACCCCGGCAGGAGGGGGAAAAACTGTTTTTT.

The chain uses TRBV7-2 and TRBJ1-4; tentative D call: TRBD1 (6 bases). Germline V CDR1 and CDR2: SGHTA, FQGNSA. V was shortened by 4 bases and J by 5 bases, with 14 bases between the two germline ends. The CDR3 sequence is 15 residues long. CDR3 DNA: TGTGCCAGCAGCTCCCGACAGGACGCGAATGAAAAACTGTTTTTT. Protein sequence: CASSSRQDANEKLFF.

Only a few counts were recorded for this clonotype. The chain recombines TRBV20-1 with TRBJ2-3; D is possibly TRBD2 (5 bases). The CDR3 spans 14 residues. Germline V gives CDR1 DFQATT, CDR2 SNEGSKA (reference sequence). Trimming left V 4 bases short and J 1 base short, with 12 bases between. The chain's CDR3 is CSAKDWRRTDTQYF. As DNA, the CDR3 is TGCAGTGCTAAGGACTGGCGGCGCACAGATACGCAGTATTTT.

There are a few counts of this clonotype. CDR3 bases: TGTGCCAGCAGCGCGCGCGCCAGGGGGCAGACCGGGGAGCTGTTTTTT. Its translation: CASSARARGQTGELFF. The chain links TRBV9 to TRBJ2-2; 8 positions match TRBD1. The CDR3 consists of 16 residues. Per germline, CDR1 SGDLS and CDR2 YYNGEE. J lost 5 bases, V lost 3 bases, and 9 bases had no gene match.

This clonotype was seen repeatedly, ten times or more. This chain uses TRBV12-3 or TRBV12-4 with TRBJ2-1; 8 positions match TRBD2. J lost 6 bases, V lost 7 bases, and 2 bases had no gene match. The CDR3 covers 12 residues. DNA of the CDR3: TGTGCCAGCACGGGAGGGCTCAATGAGCAGTTCTTC. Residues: CASTGGLNEQFF.

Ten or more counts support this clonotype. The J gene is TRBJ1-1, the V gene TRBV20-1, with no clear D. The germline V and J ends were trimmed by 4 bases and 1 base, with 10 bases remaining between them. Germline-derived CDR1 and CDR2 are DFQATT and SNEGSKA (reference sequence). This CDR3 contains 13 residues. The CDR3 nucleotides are TGCAGTGCTAATACGTGGCGGAACACTGAAGCTTTCTTT. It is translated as CSANTWRNTEAFF.

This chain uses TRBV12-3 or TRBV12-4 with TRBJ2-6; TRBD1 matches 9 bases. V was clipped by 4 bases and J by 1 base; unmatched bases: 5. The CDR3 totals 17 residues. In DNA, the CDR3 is TGTGCCAGCAGTTCCGGGACAGGGATTTCTGGGGCCAACGTCCTGACTTTC. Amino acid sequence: CASSSGTGISGANVLTF.

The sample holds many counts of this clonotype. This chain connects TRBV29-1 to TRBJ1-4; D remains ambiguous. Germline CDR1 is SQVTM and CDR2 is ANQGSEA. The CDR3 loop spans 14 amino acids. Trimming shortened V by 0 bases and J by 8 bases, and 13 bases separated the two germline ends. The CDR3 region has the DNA TGCAGCGTTGAAGAGGACCTGAATCGGGAAAAACTGTTTTTT. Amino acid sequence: CSVEEDLNREKLFF.

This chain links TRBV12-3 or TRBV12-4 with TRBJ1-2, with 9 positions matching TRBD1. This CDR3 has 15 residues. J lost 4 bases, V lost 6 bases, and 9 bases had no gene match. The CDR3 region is CASRPGQGKSYGYTF. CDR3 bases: TGTGCCAGCAGGCCGGGACAGGGTAAATCCTATGGCTACACCTTC.

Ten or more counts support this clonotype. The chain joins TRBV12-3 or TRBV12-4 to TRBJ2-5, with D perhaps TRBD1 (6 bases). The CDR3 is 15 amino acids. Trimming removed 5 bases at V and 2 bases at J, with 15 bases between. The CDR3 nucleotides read TGTGCCAGCAGTACAGGTGACAGGACTCAAGAGACCCAGTACTTC. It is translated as CASSTGDRTQETQYF.

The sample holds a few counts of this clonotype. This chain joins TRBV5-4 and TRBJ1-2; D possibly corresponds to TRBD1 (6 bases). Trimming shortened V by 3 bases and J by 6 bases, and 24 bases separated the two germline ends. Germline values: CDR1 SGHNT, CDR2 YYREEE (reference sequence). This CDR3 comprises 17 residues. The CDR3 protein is CASSSLRGQDTADGYTF. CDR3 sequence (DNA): TGTGCCAGCAGCTCACTAAGGGGACAAGATACCGCTGATGGCTACACCTTC.

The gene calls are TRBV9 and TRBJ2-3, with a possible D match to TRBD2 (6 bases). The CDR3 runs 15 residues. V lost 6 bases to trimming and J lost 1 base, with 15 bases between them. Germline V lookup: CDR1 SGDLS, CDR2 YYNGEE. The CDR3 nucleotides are TGTGCCAGCACCTCCCTGGGGGAGGGCACAGATACGCAGTATTTT. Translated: CASTSLGEGTDTQYF.

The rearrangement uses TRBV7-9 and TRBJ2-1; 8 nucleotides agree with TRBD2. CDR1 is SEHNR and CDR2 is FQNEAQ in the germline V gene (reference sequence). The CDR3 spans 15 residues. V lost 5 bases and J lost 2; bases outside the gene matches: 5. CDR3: CASSPPGLAYNEQFF. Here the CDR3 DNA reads TGTGCCAGCAGCCCCCCGGGACTAGCCTACAATGAGCAGTTCTTC.

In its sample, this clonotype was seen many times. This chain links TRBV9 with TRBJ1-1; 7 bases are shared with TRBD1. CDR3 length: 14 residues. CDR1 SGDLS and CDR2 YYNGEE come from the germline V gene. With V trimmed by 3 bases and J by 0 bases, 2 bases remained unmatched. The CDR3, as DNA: TGTGCCAGCAGCGGAGGGGGCATGAACACTGAAGCTTTCTTT. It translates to CASSGGGMNTEAFF.

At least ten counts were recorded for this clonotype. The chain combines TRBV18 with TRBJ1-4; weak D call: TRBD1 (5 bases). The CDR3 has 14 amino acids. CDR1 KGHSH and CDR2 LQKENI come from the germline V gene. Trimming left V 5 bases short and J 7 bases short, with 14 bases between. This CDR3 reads CASSFEGRGEKLFF. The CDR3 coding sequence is TGTGCCAGCTCATTCGAAGGGAGGGGTGAAAAACTGTTTTTT. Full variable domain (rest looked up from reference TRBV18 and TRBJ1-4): NAGVMQNPRHLVRRRGQEARLRCSPMKGHSHVYWYRQLPEEGLKFMVYLQKENIIDESGMPKERFSAEFPKEGPSILRIQQVVRGDSAAYFCASSFEGRGEKLFFGSGTQLSVL.

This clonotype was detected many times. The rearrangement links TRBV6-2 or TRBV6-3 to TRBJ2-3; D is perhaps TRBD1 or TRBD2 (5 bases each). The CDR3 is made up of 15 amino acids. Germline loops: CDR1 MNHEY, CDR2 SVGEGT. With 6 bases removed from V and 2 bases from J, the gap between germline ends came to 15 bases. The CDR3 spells CASSPRDHYTDTQYF. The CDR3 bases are TGTGCCAGCAGCCCCAGGGACCATTACACAGATACGCAGTATTTT.

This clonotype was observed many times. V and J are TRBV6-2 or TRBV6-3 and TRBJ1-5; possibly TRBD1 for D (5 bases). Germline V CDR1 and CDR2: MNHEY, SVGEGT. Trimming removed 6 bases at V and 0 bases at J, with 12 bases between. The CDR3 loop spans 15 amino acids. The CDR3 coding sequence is TGTGCCAGCAGGCTCCAGGACATTAGCAATCAGCCCCAGCATTTT. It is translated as CASRLQDISNQPQHF.

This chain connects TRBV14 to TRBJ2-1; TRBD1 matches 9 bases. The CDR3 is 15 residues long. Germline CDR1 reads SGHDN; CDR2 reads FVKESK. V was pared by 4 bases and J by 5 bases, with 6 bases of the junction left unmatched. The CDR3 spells CASSLDRGVDNEQFF. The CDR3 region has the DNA TGTGCCAGCAGCCTCGACAGGGGGGTTGACAATGAGCAGTTCTTC.

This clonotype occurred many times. The CDR3 reads CAISESRVNYGYTF. The CDR3 coding sequence is TGTGCCATCAGTGAGTCGCGGGTTAATTATGGCTACACCTTC. The V and J genes are TRBV10-3 and TRBJ1-2; D not certain. CDR1 and CDR2 (germline): ENHRY, SYGVKD. V lost 0 bases, J lost 5 bases, and 10 bases lay in between. This CDR3 region has 14 residues.